This entry concerns a single TCR beta chain. Its cognate antigen is unknown. The junction departs from germline at one end; a sequencing error may be responsible. The sample comes from a study of blood T cells in healthy people across ages. The study, taken as a whole, reports: Percentage of naive T cells showed a strong correlation with TCR beta diversity.

Alongside a J-beta primer mix, a sample-barcoded 5' primer served in a second PCR lasting about 7 to 12 cycles. Every cDNA molecule bore a tag from a template-switch adaptor containing 12 random nucleotides. TCRdb re-analysed the 5' RACE reads in MiXCR, keeping a single row per CDR3 protein. The sample lists about 2 million distinct CDR3 sequences; about 49% were seen once. The sequence derives from a woman in her thirties or forties in good health. Sequencing was done on a sample of blood.

CDR3 nucleotides: TGTGTCAGCAGCGTAGGTCCCTCTAGCGGGACGTACCAAGAGACCCAGTACTTC. Translated, it gives CVSSVGPSSGTYQETQYF. V gene TRBV9 combines with J gene TRBJ2-4; 9 bases fit TRBD2. The J call is in doubt because the DNA end fits TRBJ2-5 better. The CDR3 runs 18 residues. Germline lookup yields CDR1 SGDLS and CDR2 YYNGEE.